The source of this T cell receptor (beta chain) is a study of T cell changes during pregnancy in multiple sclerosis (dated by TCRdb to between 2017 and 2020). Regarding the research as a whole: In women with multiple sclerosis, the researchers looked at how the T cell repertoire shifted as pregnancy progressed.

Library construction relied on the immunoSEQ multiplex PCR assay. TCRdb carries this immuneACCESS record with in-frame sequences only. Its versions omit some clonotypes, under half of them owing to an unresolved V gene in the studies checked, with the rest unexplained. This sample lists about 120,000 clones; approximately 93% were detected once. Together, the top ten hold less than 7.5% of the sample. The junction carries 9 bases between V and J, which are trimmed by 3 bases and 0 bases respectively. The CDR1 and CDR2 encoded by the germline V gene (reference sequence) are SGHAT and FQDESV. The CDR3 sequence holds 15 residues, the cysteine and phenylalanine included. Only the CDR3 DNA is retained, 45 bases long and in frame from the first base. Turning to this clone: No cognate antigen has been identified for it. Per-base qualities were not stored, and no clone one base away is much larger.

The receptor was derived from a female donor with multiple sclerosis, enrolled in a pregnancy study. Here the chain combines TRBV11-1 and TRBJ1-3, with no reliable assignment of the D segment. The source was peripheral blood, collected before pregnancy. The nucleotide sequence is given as TGTGCCAGCAGCTTTCACACCGCCTCTGGAAACACCATATATTTT. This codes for CASSFHTASGNTIYF.